This T cell receptor beta chain was identified during a study of cytomegalovirus exposure and HLA in healthy donors. This clone was seen only a few times. In the PCR, 60 Vbeta and 13 Jbeta primers were used. The protocol was immunoSEQ multiplex PCR, while the TCRdb copy is restricted to in-frame clones and leaves out a portion. The sample includes roughly 100,000 clones, 63% of them seen just once. The receptor was derived from a human donor in good health. Sequencing was done on a sample of PBMCs.

CDR3: CACTAGIIYGYTF. The CDR3, as DNA: TGTGCCTGCACCGCAGGGATCATCTATGGCTACACCTTC. V usage is TRBV30 and J usage is TRBJ1-2; D may be TRBD1 (5 bases). Trimming took off 6 bases at V and 4 bases at J, with 15 bases between the two ends. There are 13 residues in the CDR3. Per germline, CDR1 GTSNPN and CDR2 SVGIG (reference sequence). Using reference TRBV30 and TRBJ1-2 for the parts outside the CDR3, the full variable domain is SQTIHQWPATLVQPVGSPLSLECTVEGTSNPNLYWYRQAAGRGLQLLFYSVGIGQISSEVPQNLSASRPQDRQFILSSKKLLLSDSGFYLCACTAGIIYGYTFGSGTRLTVV.